This T cell receptor (beta chain) is drawn from a study of blood T cell repertoires in COVID-19. For the study at large: The cDNA or gDNA used as material had been derived from T cells, B-cell-depleted T cells, or PBMCs.

Sequenced by immunoSEQ multiplex PCR; TCRdb stores in-frame clones only, minus some. The sample carries about 270,000 clones, more than 75% recorded once. This clonotype was sampled from a man aged 35 to 55 with active or convalescent COVID-19. Sequencing was carried out using peripheral blood.

The CDR3 nucleotides read TGTGCCAGCGGGGGACAGGAGGTAATCTTCACCGGGGAGCTGTTTTTT. Amino acids: CASGGQEVIFTGELFF. V gene TRBV2 combines with J gene TRBJ2-2; 8 bases fit TRBD1. The CDR3 runs to 16 residues. V trimming: 8 bases; J trimming: 4 bases; junction bases outside the gene matches: 12. In germline, CDR1 is SNHLY, CDR2 FYNNEI.